There are a few counts of the clone carrying this TCR beta chain. Antigen: not known. This sample stems from a study of T cells in Graves' hyperthyroidism and ophthalmopathy. Trimming took 8 bases from V and 3 from J; bases not matched to a gene: 10. Germline V CDR1 and CDR2: MNHNS, SASEGT. The CDR3 runs 14 residues. Study-level findings and limits: Most thyroid clonotypes expanded above 0.001 were also detected in blood.

The investigators amplified TCR beta CDR3 regions from RNA transcripts. The HTBI set primed first-round TCR CDR3 RT-PCR. TCRdb re-called the multiplex PCR reads through MiXCR, storing one row per CDR3 protein. Found here are 500,000 to 600,000 distinct CDR3 sequences, 16% of them singletons; the top ten hold 18%. Uncontrolled infection, other autoimmune disease, pregnancy or lactation excluded patients. The rearrangement links TRBV6-1 to TRBJ2-7; 7 positions match TRBD1. The sequence was collected from a woman aged 18-29 years with Graves' hyperthyroidism. The sample taken for sequencing was blood. The CDR3 sequence: CASVVKGANYEQYF. The CDR3 bases are TGTGCCAGCGTGGTAAAGGGGGCGAACTACGAGCAGTACTTC.